This T cell receptor (beta chain) stems from a study of blood T cell repertoires in COVID-19. This CDR3 is built from 14 residues. J lost 7 bases, V lost 6 bases, and 8 bases had no gene match. Looked up from germline, CDR1 is SNHLY and CDR2 is FYNNEI. Method: immunoSEQ multiplex PCR; TCRdb's copy keeps in-frame clones and lacks some. Among about 46,000 clones listed, about 86% were seen once. This receptor was taken from a woman aged 45 to 65 who had recovered from COVID-19. The rearrangement links TRBV2 to TRBJ2-2, with 7 bases matching TRBD2. Sequencing used PBMCs or T cells enriched from blood (not recorded which). The CDR3 DNA reads as TGTGCCAGCAGAATAGGGACTACGTACGGGGAGCTGTTTTTT. It codes for CASRIGTTYGELFF.